This entry concerns a single T cell receptor beta chain. Its target is not known. The method was immunoSEQ multiplex PCR; TCRdb's version includes in-frame clones alone and lacks a portion of them. The top ten clones hold roughly 8% of a sample with approximately 90,000 clones, roughly 90% of them seen once. This entry comes from a study of radiation and T cells in renal cell carcinoma. Time point noted: baseline pretreatment blood. Regarding treatment: 15 Gy SBRT to primary tumor, nephrectomy 4 weeks later. Serial blood draws occurred at baseline and 2 and 4 weeks post-SBRT. This renal cell carcinoma was of the clear cell type. V gave up 3 bases and J gave up 9 bases; unmatched junction bases: 4. The germline gives CDR1 SGHVS, CDR2 FNYEAQ. The CDR3 sequence is 15 residues long. Study results and caveats: Top tumor clonotypes rose in blood 2 weeks post-radiation, then contracted. Pretreatment tumor biopsies were lacking, so baseline clonotypes are unknown.

The sequence derives from a man aged 50 to 60 with renal cell carcinoma. This material consisted of blood, taken from a patient whose treatment included radiotherapy and nephrectomy. The chain joins TRBV7-6 to TRBJ2-1; 14 bases map to TRBD2. The CDR3 spells CASSLGLAGVTEQFF. The CDR3 DNA reads TGTGCCAGCAGCTTGGGACTAGCGGGAGTAACTGAGCAGTTCTTC.